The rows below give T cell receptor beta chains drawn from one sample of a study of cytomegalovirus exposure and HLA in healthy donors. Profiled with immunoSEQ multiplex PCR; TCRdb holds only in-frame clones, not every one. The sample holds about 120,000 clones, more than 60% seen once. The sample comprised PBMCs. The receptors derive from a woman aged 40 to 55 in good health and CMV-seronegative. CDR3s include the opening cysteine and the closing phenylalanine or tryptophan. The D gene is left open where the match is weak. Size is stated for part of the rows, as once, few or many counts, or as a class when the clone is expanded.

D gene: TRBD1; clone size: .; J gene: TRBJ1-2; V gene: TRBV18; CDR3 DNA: TGTGCCAGCTCACCATGGACAGGGACCATCACGAGTTCTGGCTACACCTTC; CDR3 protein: CASSPWTGTITSSGYTF
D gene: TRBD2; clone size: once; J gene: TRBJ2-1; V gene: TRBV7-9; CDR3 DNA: TGTGCCAGCAGCTGGGAGACTAGCGGGGCTTATGAGCAGTTCTTC; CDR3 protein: CASSWETSGAYEQFF
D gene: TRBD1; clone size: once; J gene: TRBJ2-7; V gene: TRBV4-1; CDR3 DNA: TGCGCCAGCAGCCAAGGAGGGGACAGAAGCTCCTACGAGCAGTACTTC; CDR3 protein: CASSQGGDRSSYEQYF
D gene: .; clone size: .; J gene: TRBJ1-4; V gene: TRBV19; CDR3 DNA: TGTGCCAGTAGTACCGCACCGGTGGCTAATGAAAAACTGTTTTTT; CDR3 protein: CASSTAPVANEKLFF
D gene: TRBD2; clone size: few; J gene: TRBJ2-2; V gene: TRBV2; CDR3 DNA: TGTGCCAGCAGGGGGACTAGCGGTCTTATAGGGGAGCTGTTTTTT; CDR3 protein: CASRGTSGLIGELFF
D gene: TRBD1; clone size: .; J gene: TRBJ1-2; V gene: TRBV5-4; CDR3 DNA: TGTGCCAGCAGCCATTCGGAGACAGGGTGGTATGGCTACACCTTC; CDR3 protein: CASSHSETGWYGYTF
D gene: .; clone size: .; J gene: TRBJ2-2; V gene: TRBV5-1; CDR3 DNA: TGCGCCAGCAGCCGGGCGACAGCGAACACCGGGGAGCTGTTTTTT; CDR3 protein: CASSRATANTGELFF
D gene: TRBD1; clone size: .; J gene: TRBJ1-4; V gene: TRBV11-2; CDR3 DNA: TGTGCCAGCAGCTCCGGGACAGGGCCTAATAATGAAAAACTGTTTTTT; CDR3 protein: CASSSGTGPNNEKLFF
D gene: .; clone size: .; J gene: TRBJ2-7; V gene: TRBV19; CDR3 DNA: TGTGCCAGTAGTAGCCGGGGAAAAGGATACGAGCAGTACTTC; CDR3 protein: CASSSRGKGYEQYF
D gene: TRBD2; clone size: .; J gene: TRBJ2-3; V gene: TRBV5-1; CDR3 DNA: TGCGCCAGCAGCTTGATGGCGGGGGGCCCGGCAGATACGCAGTATTTT; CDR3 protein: CASSLMAGGPADTQYF
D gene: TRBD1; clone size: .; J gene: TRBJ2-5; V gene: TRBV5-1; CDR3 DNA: TGCGCCAGCAGCCCCAACAGGGGGCCACAAGAGACCCAGTACTTC; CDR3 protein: CASSPNRGPQETQYF
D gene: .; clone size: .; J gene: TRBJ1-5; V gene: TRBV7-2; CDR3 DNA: TGTGCCAGCAGCCGTTACAGGGTTTATCAGCCCCAGCATTTT; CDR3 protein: CASSRYRVYQPQHF
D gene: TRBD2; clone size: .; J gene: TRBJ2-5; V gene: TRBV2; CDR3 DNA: TGTGCCAGCAGCCCTAGCGGGAAAGAGACCCAGTACTTC; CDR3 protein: CASSPSGKETQYF
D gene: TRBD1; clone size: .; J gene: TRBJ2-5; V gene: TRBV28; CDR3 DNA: TGTGCCAGCATTGGGGGGGGACAGGGACGAGAGACCCAGTACTTC; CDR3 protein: CASIGGGQGRETQYF
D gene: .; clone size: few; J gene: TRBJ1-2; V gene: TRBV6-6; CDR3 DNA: TGTGCCAGCAGTTCGGACAGCTATGGCTACACCTTC; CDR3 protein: CASSSDSYGYTF
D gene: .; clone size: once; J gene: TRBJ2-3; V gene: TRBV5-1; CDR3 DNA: TGCGCCAGCAGCTCGACAGGGAGGTCAAGCACAGATACGCAGTATTTT; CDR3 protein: CASSSTGRSSTDTQYF
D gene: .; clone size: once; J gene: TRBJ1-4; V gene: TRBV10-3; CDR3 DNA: TGTGCCATCAGTGAGTCCCGGACTCCAAATGAAAAACTGTTTTTT; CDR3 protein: CAISESRTPNEKLFF
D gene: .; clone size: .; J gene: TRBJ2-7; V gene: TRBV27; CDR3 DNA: TGTGCCAGCAGAGGGGGGGGCTGGTACGAGCAGTACTTC; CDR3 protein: CASRGGGWYEQYF
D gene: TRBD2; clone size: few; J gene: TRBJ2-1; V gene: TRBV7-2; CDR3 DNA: TGTGCCAGCAGCTTAGCGGCGGGGGGCCTAAAAGAGCAGTTCTTC; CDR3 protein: CASSLAAGGLKEQFF
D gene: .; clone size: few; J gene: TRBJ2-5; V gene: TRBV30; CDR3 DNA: TGTGCCTGGAACGTTCAGGGATACCAAGAGACCCAGTACTTC; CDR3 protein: CAWNVQGYQETQYF
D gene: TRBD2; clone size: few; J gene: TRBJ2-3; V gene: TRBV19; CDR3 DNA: TGTGCCAGTAGTATCCTACTTAGCGGGCCCACAGATACGCAGTATTTT; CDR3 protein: CASSILLSGPTDTQYF
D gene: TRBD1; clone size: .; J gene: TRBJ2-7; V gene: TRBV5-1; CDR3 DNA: TGCGCCAGCAGCCGACAGGGTCTGCACGAGCAGTACTTC; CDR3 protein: CASSRQGLHEQYF